Listed below are T cell receptor beta chains from one sample, sequenced in a study of molecular identifiers for immune sequencing clone quantification. TCRdb re-derived calls from the PCR reads in MiXCR, one entry per CDR3 protein. The sample yields 40,000 to 50,000 distinct CDR3 sequences, about 19% seen once. Sequenced sample: naive CD8+ T cells from blood, with Jurkat cell RNA spiked in. All receptors come from a human donor in good health. Some libraries in this study had Jurkat cell RNA spiked in. Both conserved end residues are part of each CDR3. A D gene is named only where the DNA matches it firmly. Not every row has a clone size; where given, it reads once, few, many or a size class.

clone_size | j_call | d_call | v_call | cdr3_aa | cdr3_nt
many | TRBJ2-7 | TRBD1 | TRBV4-1 | CASSQDMGQGYEQYF | TGCGCCAGCAGCCAAGATATGGGACAGGGGTACGAGCAGTACTTC
many | TRBJ2-7 | . | TRBV27 | CASSFKGDLAYEQYF | TGTGCCAGCAGTTTTAAGGGCGACCTGGCCTACGAGCAGTACTTC
. | TRBJ2-3 | . | TRBV7-9 | CASSLAGGANTQYF | TGTGCCAGCAGCTTAGCAGGCGGGGCGAATACGCAGTATTTT
many | TRBJ1-1 | . | TRBV28 | CASSPQGYMNTEAFF | TGTGCCAGCAGTCCCCAGGGATACATGAACACTGAAGCTTTCTTT
many | TRBJ2-7 | TRBD1 | TRBV4-3 | CASSRGTGDPYEQYF | TGCGCCAGCAGCCGAGGGACAGGGGATCCCTACGAGCAGTACTTC
many | TRBJ2-7 | . | TRBV7-9 | CASSLLSEGPSGEQYF | TGTGCCAGCAGCCTACTGAGTGAGGGGCCCTCGGGAGAGCAGTACTTC
many | TRBJ1-1 | . | TRBV12-3/TRBV12-4 | CASSWGTLNEAFF | TGTGCCAGCAGTTGGGGGACCCTGAATGAAGCTTTCTTT
many | TRBJ2-7 | TRBD1 | TRBV6-6 | CASSYLAGQGYEQYF | TGTGCCAGCAGTTACTTAGCGGGACAGGGGTACGAGCAGTACTTC
many | TRBJ2-7 | . | TRBV29-1 | CSVEKAGRENEQYF | TGCAGCGTTGAAAAGGCAGGGAGAGAGAACGAGCAGTACTTC
. | TRBJ1-1 | . | TRBV4-3 | CASGDRPANTEAFF | TGCGCCAGCGGCGACAGACCAGCAAACACTGAGGCTTTCTTT
many | TRBJ2-1 | TRBD1 | TRBV4-3 | CASSADRVNEQFF | TGCGCCAGCAGCGCGGACAGGGTCAATGAGCAGTTCTTC
many | TRBJ1-4 | . | TRBV29-1 | CSAQFLEKLFF | TGCAGCGCGCAGTTTTTAGAAAAACTGTTTTTT
. | TRBJ2-1 | TRBD1 | TRBV7-6 | CASSHNAGTGLTIRSYKEQFF | TGTGCCAGCAGCCATAACGCCGGGACAGGGCTCACCATAAGGTCCTACAAGGAGCAGTTCTTC
many | TRBJ1-2 | TRBD1 | TRBV20-1 | CSARDSRGPLYGYTF | TGCAGTGCTAGAGATTCAAGGGGGCCTCTCTATGGCTACACCTTC
. | TRBJ1-5 | . | TRBV5-3 | CASSADSSHQPQHF | TGTGCCAGCAGCGCTGACTCTAGCCATCAGCCCCAGCATTTT
. | TRBJ1-1 | . | TRBV5-3 | CASSLEGFDTEAFF | TGTGCCAGCAGCTTGGAGGGGTTCGACACTGAAGCTTTCTTT
many | TRBJ2-3 | . | TRBV15 | CAPIQGAGTDTQYF | TGTGCCCCCATTCAAGGGGCCGGCACAGATACGCAGTATTTT
many | TRBJ2-5 | TRBD1 | TRBV5-8 | CASSPGTGTGETQYF | TGTGCCAGCAGCCCCGGGACAGGGACGGGAGAGACCCAGTACTTC
many | TRBJ2-3 | . | TRBV20-1 | CSARDASSTDTQYF | TGCAGTGCTAGAGATGCCAGTAGCACAGATACGCAGTATTTT
many | TRBJ2-7 | TRBD2 | TRBV27 | CATKPGLAAYEQYF | TGTGCCACCAAACCGGGACTAGCGGCCTACGAGCAGTACTTC
many | TRBJ2-5 | . | TRBV11-2 | CASSFSRIQETQYF | TGTGCCAGCAGCTTTTCGAGAATCCAAGAGACCCAGTACTTC
few | TRBJ2-7 | . | TRBV20-1 | CSARDWGRRESSYEQYF | TGCAGTGCTAGAGATTGGGGGCGCAGGGAGAGCTCCTACGAGCAGTACTTC
many | TRBJ2-7 | TRBD2 | TRBV6-5 | CASSYGTSGYEQYF | TGTGCCAGCAGTTACGGGACTAGCGGCTACGAGCAGTACTTC
many | TRBJ2-1 | . | TRBV7-9 | CASSEGHEQFF | TGTGCCAGCAGCGAGGGCCATGAGCAGTTCTTC
many | TRBJ2-2 | TRBD2 | TRBV20-1 | CSARPPVLAGGLGTGELFF | TGCAGTGCTAGACCCCCGGTACTAGCGGGAGGGCTGGGCACCGGGGAGCTGTTTTTT
. | TRBJ2-7 | TRBD2 | TRBV11-2 | CASSQYSGLAGPEQYF | TGTGCCAGCAGCCAGTACTCGGGACTAGCGGGACCCGAGCAGTACTTC
many | TRBJ1-2 | TRBD1 | TRBV19 | CASSILMGQDGYTF | TGTGCCAGTAGTATTCTCATGGGACAGGATGGCTACACCTTC
many | TRBJ1-2 | . | TRBV30 | CAWRSPGTIYGYTF | TGTGCCTGGAGATCCCCCGGGACGATATATGGCTACACCTTC
. | TRBJ2-3 | . | TRBV4-1 | CASGKIGAADTQYF | TGCGCCAGCGGAAAGATAGGAGCCGCAGATACGCAGTATTTT
many | TRBJ2-5 | . | TRBV3-1 | CASSQDSGSGETQYF | TGTGCCAGCAGCCAAGATTCTGGTTCTGGGGAGACCCAGTACTTC
. | TRBJ2-7 | . | TRBV5-1 | CASSFGGGSYEQYF | TGCGCCAGCAGCTTTGGTGGGGGTTCCTACGAGCAGTACTTC
many | TRBJ1-5 | . | TRBV27 | CASSLHGIYSNQPQHF | TGTGCCAGCAGTTTACACGGAATTTATAGCAATCAGCCCCAGCATTTT
many | TRBJ1-5 | . | TRBV2 | CASSEFVYVLADSVNSNQPQHF | TGTGCCAGCAGTGAATTTGTGTACGTCCTGGCGGATAGTGTTAATAGCAATCAGCCCCAGCATTTT
many | TRBJ1-1 | . | TRBV30 | CAWSGRGAEAFF | TGTGCCTGGAGTGGCAGGGGTGCTGAAGCTTTCTTT
many | TRBJ1-1 | . | TRBV12-3/TRBV12-4 | CASTSPGPNTEAFF | TGTGCCAGCACTTCGCCAGGACCGAACACTGAAGCTTTCTTT
many | TRBJ2-7 | . | TRBV30 | CAWSGGSSEQYF | TGTGCCTGGAGTGGAGGTTCAAGCGAGCAGTACTTC
. | TRBJ2-7 | . | TRBV7-9 | CASSLSGEETYEQYF | TGTGCCAGCAGCTTATCTGGGGAAGAAACCTACGAGCAGTACTTC
medium-sized | TRBJ2-7 | . | TRBV29-1 | CSVVGNEQYF | TGCAGCGTTGTAGGGAACGAGCAGTACTTC
many | TRBJ2-1 | . | TRBV5-1 | CASSLDFSSYNEQFF | TGCGCCAGCAGCTTGGACTTCAGCTCCTACAATGAGCAGTTCTTC
many | TRBJ1-5 | TRBD1 | TRBV6-6 | CASSHDRGRQPQHF | TGTGCCAGCAGTCACGACAGGGGGCGTCAGCCCCAGCATTTT
many | TRBJ1-2 | . | TRBV4-3 | CASSPRNRVDYGYTF | TGCGCCAGCAGCCCGCGAAACAGAGTTGACTATGGCTACACCTTC
many | TRBJ2-7 | TRBD2 | TRBV7-9 | CASSLVSGGGTYEQYF | TGTGCCAGCAGCTTAGTATCTGGCGGGGGGACCTACGAGCAGTACTTC